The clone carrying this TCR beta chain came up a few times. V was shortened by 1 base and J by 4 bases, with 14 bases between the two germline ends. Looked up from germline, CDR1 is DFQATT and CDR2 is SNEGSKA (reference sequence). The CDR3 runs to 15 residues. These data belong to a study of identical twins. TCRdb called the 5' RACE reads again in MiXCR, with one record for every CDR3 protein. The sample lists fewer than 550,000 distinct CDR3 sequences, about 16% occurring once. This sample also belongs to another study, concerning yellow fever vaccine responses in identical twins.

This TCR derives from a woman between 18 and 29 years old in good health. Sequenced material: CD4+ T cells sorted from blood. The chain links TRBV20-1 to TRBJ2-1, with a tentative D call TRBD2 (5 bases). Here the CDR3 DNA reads TGCAGTGCTAGAGGCCCCACCGGGGTATACAATGAGCAGTTCTTC. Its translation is CSARGPTGVYNEQFF.